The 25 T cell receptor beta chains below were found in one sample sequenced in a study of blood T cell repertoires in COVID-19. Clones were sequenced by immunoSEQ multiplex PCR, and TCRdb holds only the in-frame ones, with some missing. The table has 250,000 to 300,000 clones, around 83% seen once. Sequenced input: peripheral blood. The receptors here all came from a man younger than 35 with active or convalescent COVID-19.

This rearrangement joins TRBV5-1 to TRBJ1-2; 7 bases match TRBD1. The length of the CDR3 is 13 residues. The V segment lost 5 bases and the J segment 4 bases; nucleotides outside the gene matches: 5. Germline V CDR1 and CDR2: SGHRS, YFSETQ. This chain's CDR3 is CASSYSGGYGYTF. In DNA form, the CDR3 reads TGCGCCAGCAGTTATTCAGGGGGCTATGGCTACACCTTC.

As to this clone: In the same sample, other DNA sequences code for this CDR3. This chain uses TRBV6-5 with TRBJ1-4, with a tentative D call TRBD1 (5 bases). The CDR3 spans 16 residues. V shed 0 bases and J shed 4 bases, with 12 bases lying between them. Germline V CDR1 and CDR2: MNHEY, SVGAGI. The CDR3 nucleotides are TGTGCCAGCAGTTACTCGGGGGGAGGTAATAATGAAAAACTGTTTTTT. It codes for CASSYSGGGNNEKLFF.

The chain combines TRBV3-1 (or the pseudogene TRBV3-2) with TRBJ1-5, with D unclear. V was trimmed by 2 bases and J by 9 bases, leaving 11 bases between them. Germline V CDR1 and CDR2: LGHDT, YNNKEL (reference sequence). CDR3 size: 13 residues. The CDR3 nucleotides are TGTGCCAGCAGCCAAACGACGGCGGGGCCCCAGCATTTT. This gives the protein CASSQTTAGPQHF.

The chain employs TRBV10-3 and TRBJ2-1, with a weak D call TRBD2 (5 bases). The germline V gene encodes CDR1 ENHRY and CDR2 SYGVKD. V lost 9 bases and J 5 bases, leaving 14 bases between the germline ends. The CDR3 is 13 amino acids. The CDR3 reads CAIGRSGNNEQFF. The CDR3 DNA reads TGTGCCATAGGCCGGTCGGGGAACAATGAGCAGTTCTTC.

The CDR3 region has the DNA TGTGCCAGCAGCTTCGGACAGGGTAGCTCTGGGGCCAACGTCCTGACTTTC. Protein: CASSFGQGSSGANVLTF. The chain recombines TRBV11-2 with TRBJ2-6; 8 nucleotides line up with TRBD1. This CDR3 is built from 17 residues. V was pared by 3 bases and J by 0 bases, with 4 bases of the junction left unmatched. Germline loops: CDR1 SGHAT, CDR2 FQNNGV.

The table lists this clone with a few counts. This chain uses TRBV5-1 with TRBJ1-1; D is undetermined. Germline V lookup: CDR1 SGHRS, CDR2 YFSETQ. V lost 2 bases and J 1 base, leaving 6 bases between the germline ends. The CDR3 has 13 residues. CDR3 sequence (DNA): TGCGCCAGCAGCTTATTAGCGAACACTGAAGCTTTCTTT. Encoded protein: CASSLLANTEAFF.

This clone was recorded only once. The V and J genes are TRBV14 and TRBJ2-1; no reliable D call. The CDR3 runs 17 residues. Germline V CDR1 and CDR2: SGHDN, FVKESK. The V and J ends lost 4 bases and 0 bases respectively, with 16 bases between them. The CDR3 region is CASSRHGTVSSYNEQFF. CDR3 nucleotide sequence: TGTGCCAGCAGCCGACACGGTACGGTAAGCTCCTACAATGAGCAGTTCTTC.

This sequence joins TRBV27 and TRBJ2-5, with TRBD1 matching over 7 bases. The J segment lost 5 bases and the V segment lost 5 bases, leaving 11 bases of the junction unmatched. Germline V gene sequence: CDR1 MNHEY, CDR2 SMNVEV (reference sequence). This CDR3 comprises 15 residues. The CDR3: CASSTGVGGLETQYF. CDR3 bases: TGTGCCAGCAGTACAGGGGTCGGTGGTTTGGAGACCCAGTACTTC.

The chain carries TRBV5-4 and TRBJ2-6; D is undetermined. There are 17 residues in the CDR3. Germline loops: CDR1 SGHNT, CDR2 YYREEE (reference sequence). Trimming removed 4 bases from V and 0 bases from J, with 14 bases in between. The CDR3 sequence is CASSVQATFSGANVLTF. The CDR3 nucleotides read TGTGCCAGCAGCGTCCAGGCTACATTCTCTGGGGCCAACGTCCTGACTTTC.

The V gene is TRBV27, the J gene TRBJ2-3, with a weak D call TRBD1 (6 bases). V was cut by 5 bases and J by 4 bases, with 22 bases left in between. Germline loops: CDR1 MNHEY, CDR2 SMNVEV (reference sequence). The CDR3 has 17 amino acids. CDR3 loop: CASSGTTGPHGPDTQYF. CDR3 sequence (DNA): TGTGCCAGCAGTGGGACAACCGGGCCCCATGGCCCAGATACGCAGTATTTT.

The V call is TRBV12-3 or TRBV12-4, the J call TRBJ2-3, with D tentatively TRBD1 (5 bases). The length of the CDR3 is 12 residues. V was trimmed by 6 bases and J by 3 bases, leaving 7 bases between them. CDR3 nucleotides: TGTGCCAGCAGCCAGGGTACAGATACGCAGTATTTT. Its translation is CASSQGTDTQYF.

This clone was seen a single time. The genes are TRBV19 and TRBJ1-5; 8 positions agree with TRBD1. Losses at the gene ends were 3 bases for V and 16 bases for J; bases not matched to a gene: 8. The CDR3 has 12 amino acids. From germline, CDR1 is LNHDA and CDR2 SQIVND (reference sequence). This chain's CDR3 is CASSMLDRVLHF. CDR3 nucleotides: TGTGCCAGTAGTATGTTGGACAGGGTTTTACATTTT.

The CDR3 DNA follows: TGTGCCACCAGTGATGTGGACAGAGGCTATGGCTACACCTTC. This gives the protein CATSDVDRGYGYTF. The rearrangement joins TRBV24-1 to TRBJ1-2; perhaps TRBD1 as D (6 bases). Trimming pared 3 bases from V and 4 bases from J, leaving 11 bases between. This CDR3 is 14 amino acids long. Germline V gene lookup returns CDR1 KGHDR and CDR2 SFDVKD.

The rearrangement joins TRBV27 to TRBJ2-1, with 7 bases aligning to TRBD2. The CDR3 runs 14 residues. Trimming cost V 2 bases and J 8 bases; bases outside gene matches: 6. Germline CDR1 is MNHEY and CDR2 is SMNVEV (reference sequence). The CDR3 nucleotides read TGTGCCAGCAGTTTACTGCGGGAGTGGGATGAGCAGTTCTTC. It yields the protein CASSLLREWDEQFF.

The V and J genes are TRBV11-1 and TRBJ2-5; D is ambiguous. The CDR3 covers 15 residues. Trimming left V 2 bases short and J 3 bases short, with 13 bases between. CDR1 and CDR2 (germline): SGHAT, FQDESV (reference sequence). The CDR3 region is CASSLTPRYEETQYF. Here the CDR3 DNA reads TGTGCCAGCAGCTTAACCCCCAGGTACGAAGAGACCCAGTACTTC.

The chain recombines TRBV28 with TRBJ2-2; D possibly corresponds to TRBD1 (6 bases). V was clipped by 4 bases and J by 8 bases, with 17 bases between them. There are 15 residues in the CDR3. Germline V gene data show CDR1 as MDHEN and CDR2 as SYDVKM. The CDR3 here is CASSSPGVVAGELFF. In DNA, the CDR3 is TGTGCCAGCAGTTCACCAGGGGTCGTTGCTGGGGAGCTGTTTTTT.

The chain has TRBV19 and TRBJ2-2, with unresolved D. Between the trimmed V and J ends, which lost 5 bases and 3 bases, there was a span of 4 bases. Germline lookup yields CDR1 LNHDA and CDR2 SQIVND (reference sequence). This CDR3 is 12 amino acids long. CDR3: CASSLYTGELFF. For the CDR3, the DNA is TGTGCCAGTAGTCTCTACACCGGGGAGCTGTTTTTT.

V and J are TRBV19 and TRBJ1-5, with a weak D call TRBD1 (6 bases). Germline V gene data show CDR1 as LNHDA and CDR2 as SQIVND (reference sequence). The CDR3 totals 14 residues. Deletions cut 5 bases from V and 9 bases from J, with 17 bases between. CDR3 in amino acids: CASSDSRGLRPQHF. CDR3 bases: TGTGCCAGTAGTGATAGCAGGGGCCTAAGGCCCCAGCATTTT.

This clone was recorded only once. The DNA for the CDR3 is TGTGCCATCACCCCGTTTCCAGCGACGAGCACAGATACGCAGTATTTT. It yields the protein CAITPFPATSTDTQYF. This chain connects TRBV10-3 to TRBJ2-3; D remains ambiguous. The CDR3 is made up of 16 amino acids. Per germline, CDR1 ENHRY and CDR2 SYGVKD. V lost 7 bases, J lost 0 bases, and 17 bases lay in between.

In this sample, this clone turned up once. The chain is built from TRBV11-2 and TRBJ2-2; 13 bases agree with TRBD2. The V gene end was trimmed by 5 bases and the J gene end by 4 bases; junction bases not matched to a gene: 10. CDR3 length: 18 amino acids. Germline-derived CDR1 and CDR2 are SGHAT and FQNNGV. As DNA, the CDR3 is TGTGCCAGCAGCCCACTAGCGGGGGGGAGCCTCCCCACCGGGGAGCTGTTTTTT. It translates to CASSPLAGGSLPTGELFF.

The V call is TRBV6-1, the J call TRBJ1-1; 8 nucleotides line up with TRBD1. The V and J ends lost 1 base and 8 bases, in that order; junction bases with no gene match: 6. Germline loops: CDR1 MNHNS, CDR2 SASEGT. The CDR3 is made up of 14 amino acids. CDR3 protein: CASSEGVTGGEAFF. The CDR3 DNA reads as TGTGCCAGCAGTGAAGGGGTCACAGGGGGAGAAGCTTTCTTT.

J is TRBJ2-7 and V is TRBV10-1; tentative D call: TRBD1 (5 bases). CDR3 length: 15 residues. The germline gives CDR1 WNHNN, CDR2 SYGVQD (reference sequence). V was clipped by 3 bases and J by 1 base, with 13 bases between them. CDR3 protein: CASSDLVAGSYEQYF. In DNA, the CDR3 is TGCGCCAGCAGTGATTTGGTTGCAGGGTCCTACGAGCAGTACTTC.

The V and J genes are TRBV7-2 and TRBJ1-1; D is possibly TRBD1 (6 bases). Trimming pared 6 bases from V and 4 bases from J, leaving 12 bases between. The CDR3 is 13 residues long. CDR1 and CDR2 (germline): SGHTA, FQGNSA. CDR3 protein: CASSAQGSTEAFF. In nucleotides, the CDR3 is TGTGCCAGCAGTGCCCAGGGGAGCACTGAAGCTTTCTTT.

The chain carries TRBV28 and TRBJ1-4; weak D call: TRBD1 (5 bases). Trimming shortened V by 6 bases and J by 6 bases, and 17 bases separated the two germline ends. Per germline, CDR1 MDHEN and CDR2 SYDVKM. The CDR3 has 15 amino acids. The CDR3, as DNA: TGTGCCAGCAGGGGGGGACTTGACTATCATGAAAAACTGTTTTTT. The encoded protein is CASRGGLDYHEKLFF.

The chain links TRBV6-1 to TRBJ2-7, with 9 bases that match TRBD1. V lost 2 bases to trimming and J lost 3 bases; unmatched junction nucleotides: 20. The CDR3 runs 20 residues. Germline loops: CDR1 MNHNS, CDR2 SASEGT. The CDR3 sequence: CASSEWELDRGYLAFYEQYF. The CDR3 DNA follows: TGTGCCAGCAGTGAATGGGAATTGGACAGGGGCTATCTGGCCTTCTACGAGCAGTACTTC.